Presented here are 27 T cell receptor beta chains from one specimen sequenced in a study of technical replicates of blood from several donors. The assay was immunoSEQ multiplex PCR, and TCRdb's table has in-frame clones only and misses some. The profile shows about 70,000 clones, over 95% of them singletons. The sample consisted of T cells isolated from PBMCs. The receptor set was obtained from a human donor in good health.

The CDR3: CASRGAGEGYEQYF. CDR3 sequence (DNA): TGTGCCAGCAGGGGGGCGGGAGAAGGTTACGAGCAGTACTTC. This sequence joins TRBV27 and TRBJ2-7; tentative D call: TRBD2 (7 bases). V was pared by 6 bases and J by 4 bases, with 16 bases between. Looked up from germline, CDR1 is MNHEY and CDR2 is SMNVEV (reference sequence). The CDR3 contains 14 residues.

The V gene is TRBV18, the J gene TRBJ2-5; TRBD1 is a possible D gene (6 bases). This CDR3 comprises 14 residues. Trimming stripped 3 bases from V and 4 bases from J, with 12 bases between. Germline CDR1 KGHSH, CDR2 LQKENI. The CDR3 bases are TGTGCCAGCTCACCCAATCAGGGGTCAGAGACCCAGTACTTC. This translates into CASSPNQGSETQYF.

V is TRBV9 and J is TRBJ2-1, with TRBD2 matching 10 bases. V shed 0 bases and J 9 bases; nucleotides not matched to a gene: 6. Germline CDR1 reads SGDLS; CDR2 reads YYNGEE. The CDR3 extends over 15 amino acids. CDR3 nucleotides: TGTGCCAGCAGCGTAGCCGGGACTAGCGTAAGTGAGCAGTTCTTC. As protein: CASSVAGTSVSEQFF.

The V gene is TRBV11-2, the J gene TRBJ1-2; D not resolved. CDR3 size: 14 residues. CDR1 and CDR2 from the germline V gene are SGHAT and FQNNGV. The V end was cut by 1 base, the J end by 4 bases, with 10 bases between. CDR3 nucleotides: TGTGCCAGCAGCTTAGGGGCACTCCTCTATGGCTACACCTTC. As protein: CASSLGALLYGYTF.

The rearrangement links TRBV5-6 to TRBJ2-7; D is uncertain. CDR3 length: 13 amino acids. Looked up from germline, CDR1 is SGHDT and CDR2 is YYEEEE. V dropped 2 bases and J dropped 5 bases, with 11 bases sitting between them. The CDR3 spells CASSFTDRDEQYF. CDR3 bases: TGTGCCAGCAGCTTCACAGATAGAGACGAGCAGTACTTC. The full variable domain, rest sourced from reference TRBV5-6 and TRBJ2-7, is DAGVTQSPTHLIKTRGQQVTLRCSPKSGHDTVSWYQQALGQGPQFIFQYYEEEERQRGNFPDRFSGHQFPNYSSELNVNALLLGDSALYLCASSFTDRDEQYFGPGTRLTVT.

This chain connects TRBV4-2 to TRBJ2-7, with TRBD1 as a possible D gene (6 bases). The CDR3 length is 15 residues. CDR1 LGHNA and CDR2 YNFKEQ come from the germline V gene. The V end lost 2 bases, the J end lost 1 base, and 12 bases lay between the germline ends. The CDR3 DNA reads TGTGCCAGCAGCCAATGGGGGACAACTTCCTACGAGCAGTACTTC. It yields the protein CASSQWGTTSYEQYF.

J is TRBJ1-2 and V is TRBV7-2; 10 bases line up with TRBD1. The germline V gene has CDR1 SGHTA and CDR2 FQGNSA. The CDR3 spans 15 residues. V trimming: 7 bases; J trimming: 7 bases; junction bases outside the gene matches: 12. The CDR3 DNA reads TGTGCCAGCATCCCATACCCGGGACAGGGGACTGGCTACACCTTC. It is translated as CASIPYPGQGTGYTF.

V usage is TRBV5-6 and J usage is TRBJ2-7, with D perhaps TRBD1 (6 bases). This CDR3 has 14 amino acids. In germline, CDR1 is SGHDT, CDR2 YYEEEE. Trimming left V 3 bases short and J 5 bases short, with 15 bases between. The DNA for the CDR3 is TGTGCCAGCAGCTCGGTAACAGGGACCCACGAGCAGTACTTC. Translating gives CASSSVTGTHEQYF.

CDR3 DNA sequence: TGTGCCAGCCTTCGGACAGGGGCGTACGAGCAGTACTTC. Protein product: CASLRTGAYEQYF. This chain joins TRBV2 and TRBJ2-7; the match to TRBD1 covers 9 bases. Germline lookup yields CDR1 SNHLY and CDR2 FYNNEI. This CDR3 contains 13 residues. Trimming at V came to 8 bases and at J to 4 bases, leaving 6 bases not matched to a gene.

V usage is TRBV7-8 and J usage is TRBJ1-2; 11 positions match TRBD1. V dropped 3 bases and J dropped 3; count of bases not matched to a gene: 3. The CDR3 is 15 amino acids. Germline lookup yields CDR1 SGHVS and CDR2 FQNEAQ. The CDR3 DNA is TGTGCCAGCAGCTTTCGGGACAGGGGGGACTATGGCTACACCTTC. Its translation is CASSFRDRGDYGYTF.

Only one count was recorded for this clone. A junction boundary mismatches the germline segment, possibly from a read error. The J gene is TRBJ1-2, the V gene TRBV29-1, with 9 bases fitting TRBD1. The CDR3 covers 13 residues. Looked up from germline, CDR1 is SQVTM and CDR2 is ANQGSEA. CDR3 protein: CSVAGTGNSGYTF. The CDR3 DNA follows: TGCAGCGTTGCCGGGACAGGGAACTCTGGCTACACCTTC. The full variable domain, in which reference TRBV29-1 and TRBJ1-2 provide the parts outside the CDR3, is SAVISQKPSRDICQRGTSLTIQCQVDSQVTMMFWYRQQPGQSLTLIATANQGSEATYESGFVIDKFPISRPNLTFSTLTVSNMSPEDSSIYLCSVAGTGNSGYTFGSGTRLTVV.

The V gene is TRBV11-2, the J gene TRBJ2-7; D might be TRBD2 (5 bases). This CDR3 has 14 residues. Germline V lookup: CDR1 SGHAT, CDR2 FQNNGV. The V gene lost 4 bases and the J gene lost 3 bases, with 13 bases spanning the gap. The CDR3 DNA sequence: TGTGCCAGCAGCTCCGGGATGATACGCTACGAGCAGTACTTC. The encoded protein is CASSSGMIRYEQYF.

The genes are TRBV6-1 and TRBJ2-5, with D maybe TRBD2 (5 bases). The V end lost 4 bases, the J end lost 2 bases, and 11 bases lay between the germline ends. The CDR3 sequence is 14 residues long. Germline CDR1 and CDR2: MNHNS and SASEGT. The CDR3 loop is CASSVRAEQETQYF. Here the CDR3 DNA reads TGTGCCAGCAGTGTGAGAGCGGAACAAGAGACCCAGTACTTC.

The chain links TRBV27 to TRBJ1-1; TRBD1 agrees at 8 bases. The germline CDR1 and CDR2 sequences are MNHEY and SMNVEV (reference sequence). The CDR3 is 12 residues long. The trim removed 6 bases at V and 7 bases at J, leaving 4 bases unmatched. The CDR3: CASRRQGREAFF. DNA of the CDR3: TGTGCCAGCAGAAGACAGGGGCGTGAAGCTTTCTTT.

The rearrangement uses TRBV16 and TRBJ1-1; D ambiguous. The V gene's germline CDR1 is KGHSY and CDR2 FQNENV. Trimming cost V 1 base and J 5 bases, with 8 bases left between them. This CDR3 comprises 13 residues. This chain's CDR3 is CASSQLARTEAFF. In DNA form, the CDR3 reads TGTGCCAGCAGCCAATTGGCGAGGACTGAAGCTTTCTTT.

This chain uses TRBV9 with TRBJ2-3; TRBD2 matches 9 bases. Germline V lookup: CDR1 SGDLS, CDR2 YYNGEE. This CDR3 is built from 16 residues. V lost 3 bases, J lost 2 bases, and 7 bases stayed unmatched. The CDR3: CASSANVAGDTDTQYF. CDR3 DNA sequence: TGTGCCAGCAGCGCCAATGTAGCGGGAGACACAGATACGCAGTATTTT. Based on the CDR3 plus reference TRBV9 and TRBJ2-3, the full variable domain is DSGVTQTPKHLITATGQRVTLRCSPRSGDLSVYWYQQSLDQGLQFLIQYYNGEERAKGNILERFSAQQFPDLHSELNLSSLELGDSALYFCASSANVAGDTDTQYFGPGTRLTVL.

The chain joins TRBV5-6 to TRBJ2-2; TRBD1 agrees at 7 bases. The CDR3 is 17 residues long. The V gene's germline CDR1 is SGHDT and CDR2 YYEEEE. Unmatched junction bases numbered 9, after V lost 4 bases and J lost 0 bases. The chain's CDR3 is CASSAFRQGSNTGELFF. The DNA for the CDR3 is TGTGCCAGCAGCGCCTTTCGACAGGGTTCGAACACCGGGGAGCTGTTTTTT.

V and J are TRBV11-2 and TRBJ2-3; 9 bases agree with TRBD2. With V trimmed by 2 bases and J by 2 bases, 5 bases remained unmatched. Germline V gives CDR1 SGHAT, CDR2 FQNNGV. CDR3 size: 16 residues. In nucleotides, the CDR3 is TGTGCCAGCAGCTTAAGAGCGGGAGGCAACACAGATACGCAGTATTTT. It translates to CASSLRAGGNTDTQYF.

This sequence joins TRBV7-3 and TRBJ2-1; D remains unclear. CDR1 and CDR2 from the germline V gene are SGHTA and FQGTGA. The CDR3 covers 11 residues. The germline V and J ends were trimmed by 5 bases and 5 bases, with 4 bases remaining between them. For the CDR3, the DNA is TGTGCCAGCAGCGGGCACAATGAGCAGTTCTTC. The encoded protein is CASSGHNEQFF.

In its sample, this clone was seen once. The rearrangement uses TRBV29-1 and TRBJ1-1; the D is unclear. The CDR3 loop spans 12 amino acids. Per germline, CDR1 SQVTM and CDR2 ANQGSEA. Trimming took 0 bases from V and 5 from J, leaving 7 bases between them. CDR3 in amino acids: CSVEDRWTEAFF. DNA of the CDR3: TGCAGCGTTGAAGATCGGTGGACTGAAGCTTTCTTT.

The chain combines TRBV19 with TRBJ2-5; 7 bases align to TRBD2. The CDR3 is 14 amino acids. V was clipped by 6 bases and J by 4 bases; unmatched bases: 8. The germline V gene encodes CDR1 LNHDA and CDR2 SQIVND (reference sequence). The CDR3 spells CASRNPGLRETQYF. Written as DNA, the CDR3 is TGTGCCAGTAGAAATCCGGGACTAAGAGAGACCCAGTACTTC.

The genes are TRBV4-1 and TRBJ2-2; D unclear. V lost 1 base and J lost 4, with 10 bases in between. Germline V gene sequence: CDR1 MGHRA, CDR2 YSYEKL. There are 15 residues in the CDR3. For the CDR3, the DNA is TGCGCCAGCAGCCAAGGAGTGTATGCCACCGGGGAGCTGTTTTTT. Translation: CASSQGVYATGELFF.

The chain carries TRBV28 and TRBJ1-5; D might be TRBD1 (6 bases). Germline loops: CDR1 MDHEN, CDR2 SYDVKM. V was clipped by 3 bases and J by 4 bases, with 16 bases between them. The CDR3 has 16 residues. The CDR3 nucleotides are TGTGCCAGCAGTTTGTCCTCCGGGACATCTAATCAGCCCCAGCATTTT. Translation gives CASSLSSGTSNQPQHF.

The chain combines TRBV6-5 with TRBJ2-2; possible D gene TRBD1, 5 bases. V was trimmed by 2 bases and J by 7 bases, leaving 11 bases between them. CDR3 length: 14 residues. Germline assignment: CDR1 MNHEY and CDR2 SVGAGI. The CDR3 region is CASSYIPGHGELFF. CDR3 coding DNA: TGTGCCAGCAGTTACATTCCAGGGCACGGGGAGCTGTTTTTT.

The gene calls are TRBV5-5 and TRBJ1-5, with 7 bases fitting TRBD1. Germline trimming cut 4 bases from V and 2 bases from J; bases unmatched to any gene: 9. Looked up from germline, CDR1 is SGHKS and CDR2 is YYEKEE (reference sequence). The CDR3 runs 16 residues. The CDR3 loop reads CASSPRQGGGNQPQHF. CDR3 nucleotides: TGTGCCAGCAGCCCCAGACAGGGCGGGGGCAATCAGCCCCAGCATTTT.

In DNA form, the CDR3 reads TGTGCCAGCAGTTTAACAGGGGACTATGGCTACACCTTC. Its protein product is CASSLTGDYGYTF. The chain employs TRBV27 and TRBJ1-2; TRBD1 matches 7 bases. Germline V lookup: CDR1 MNHEY, CDR2 SMNVEV (reference sequence). The CDR3 covers 13 residues. Trimming cost V 2 bases and J 3 bases; bases outside gene matches: 0.

The V gene is TRBV29-1, the J gene TRBJ1-1; 8 nucleotides line up with TRBD1. The CDR3 sequence is 11 residues long. Germline CDR1 is SQVTM and CDR2 is ANQGSEA. The CDR3 here is CVDRVGTEAFF. Here the CDR3 DNA reads TGCGTGGACAGGGTGGGGACTGAAGCTTTCTTT.